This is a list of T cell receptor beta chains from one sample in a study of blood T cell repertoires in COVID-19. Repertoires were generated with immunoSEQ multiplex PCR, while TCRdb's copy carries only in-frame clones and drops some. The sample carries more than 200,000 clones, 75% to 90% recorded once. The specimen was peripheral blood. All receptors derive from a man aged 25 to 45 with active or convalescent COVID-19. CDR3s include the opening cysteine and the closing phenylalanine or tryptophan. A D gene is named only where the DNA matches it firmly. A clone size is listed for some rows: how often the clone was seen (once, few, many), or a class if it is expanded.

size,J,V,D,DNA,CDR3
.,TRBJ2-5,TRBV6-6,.,TGTGCCAGCATCCTCTCCTTCCCGCGCGGACAAGAGACCCAGTACTTC,CASILSFPRGQETQYF
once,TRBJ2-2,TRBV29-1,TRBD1,TGCAGCGTTGAGGGACAGGGTCCCGGGGAGCTGTTTTTT,CSVEGQGPGELFF
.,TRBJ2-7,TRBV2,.,TGTGCCACCCTAATTGGCAGGGGAAACGAGCAGTACTTC,CATLIGRGNEQYF
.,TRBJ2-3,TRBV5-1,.,TGCGCCAGCAGCCGCTCGGACTACCGCACAGATACGCAGTATTTT,CASSRSDYRTDTQYF
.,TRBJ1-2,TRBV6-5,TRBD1,TGTGCCAGCAGTTACTCTGAGACAGGGGCTAACTATGGCTACACCTTC,CASSYSETGANYGYTF
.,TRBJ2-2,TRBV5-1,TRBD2,TGCGCCAGCAGCCTTCTAGCGGGTGGGGACACCGGGGAGCTGTTTTTT,CASSLLAGGDTGELFF
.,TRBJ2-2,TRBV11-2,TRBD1,TGTGCCAGCAGCTTAGTAGGGACAGGGGGGTACACCGGGGAGCTGTTTTTT,CASSLVGTGGYTGELFF
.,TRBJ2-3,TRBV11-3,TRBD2,TGTGCCAGCAGCTTAAGACTAGCGGTGTACACAGATACGCAGTATTTT,CASSLRLAVYTDTQYF
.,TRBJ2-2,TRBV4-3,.,TGCGCCAGCAGCCAAGACAGATTGGTCGGGGAGCTGTTTTTT,CASSQDRLVGELFF
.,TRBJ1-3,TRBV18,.,TGTGCCAGCTCACCGCCGGGTGAGTCTGGAAACACCATATATTTT,CASSPPGESGNTIYF
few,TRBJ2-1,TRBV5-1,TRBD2,TGCGCCAGCAGCTTGGTTGCTAGCGGGGGCTCCGGGCAGTTCTTC,CASSLVASGGSGQFF
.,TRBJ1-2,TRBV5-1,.,TGCGCCAGCAGCTTACGTTTGGCGGAGGGCTACACCTTC,CASSLRLAEGYTF
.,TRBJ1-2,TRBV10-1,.,TGCGCCAGCAGTGCCAGCGTCGGCTATGGCTACACCTTC,CASSASVGYGYTF
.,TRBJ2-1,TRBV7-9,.,TGTGCCAGCAGCTTACCGGTCAGGTACAGCCTAAATGAGCAGTTCTTC,CASSLPVRYSLNEQFF
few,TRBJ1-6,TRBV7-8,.,TGTGCCAGCAGCTTAATCCCGGGTCCTGGTTATTCACCCCTCCACTTT,CASSLIPGPGYSPLHF
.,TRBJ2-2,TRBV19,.,TGTGCCAGTAGTATTTATAGAACAGACACCGGGGAGCTGTTTTTT,CASSIYRTDTGELFF
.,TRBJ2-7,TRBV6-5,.,TGTGCCACCTTGGGGGGTGAGTCCTACGAGCAGTACTTC,CATLGGESYEQYF
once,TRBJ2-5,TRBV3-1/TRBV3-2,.,TGTGCCAGCAGCAGGCAGTGGGGCGGGAAAGAGACCCAGTACTTC,CASSRQWGGKETQYF
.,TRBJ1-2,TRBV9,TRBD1,TGTGCCAGCAGCGGGCCGGGACAGGGAGTCTATGGCTACACCTTC,CASSGPGQGVYGYTF
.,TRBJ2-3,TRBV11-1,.,TGTGCCAGCAGCTTATTCCGGACAGATACGCAGTATTTT,CASSLFRTDTQYF
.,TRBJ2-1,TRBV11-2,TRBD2,TGTGCCAGCAGCTTAGCCAGCGGGGGGGCCCGAGAGCAGTTCTTC,CASSLASGGAREQFF
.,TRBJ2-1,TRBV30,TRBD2,TGTGCCTGGAGACGGGGGGGCCCTAATGAGCAGTTCTTC,CAWRRGGPNEQFF
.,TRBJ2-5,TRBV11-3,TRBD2,TGTGCCAGCAGCGTCGGGGGGGCGGAAGAGACCCAGTACTTC,CASSVGGAEETQYF
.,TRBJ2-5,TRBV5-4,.,TGTGCCAGCAGCCCCAAACACATGCAAGAGACCCAGTACTTC,CASSPKHMQETQYF
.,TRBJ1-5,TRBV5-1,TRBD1,TGCGCCAGCAGCACCGGGACAGGGGGCCTCGAGCCCCAGCATTTT,CASSTGTGGLEPQHF
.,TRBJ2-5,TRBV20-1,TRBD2,TGCAGTGCTAGTAGCGGGGGGGCGGGAGAGACCCAGTACTTC,CSASSGGAGETQYF
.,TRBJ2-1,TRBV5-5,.,TGTGCCAGCTGGCGCGCGGGGGCGCCCAGTGAGCAGTTCTTC,CASWRAGAPSEQFF
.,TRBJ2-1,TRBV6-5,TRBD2,TGTGCCAGCATCGGGGGGGTGTACAATGAGCAGTTCTTC,CASIGGVYNEQFF
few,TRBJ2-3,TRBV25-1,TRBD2,TGTGCCAGCAGTCTCACTAGCGGGGGCCGACTACTCACAGATACGCAGTATTTT,CASSLTSGGRLLTDTQYF
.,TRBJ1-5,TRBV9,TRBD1,TGTGCCAGCAGCGTACCCCGCCGCAGGGGGAATCAGCCCCAGCATTTT,CASSVPRRRGNQPQHF
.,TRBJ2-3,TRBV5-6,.,TGTGCCAGCAGCCCGGGGAGCCCGGATACGCAGTATTTT,CASSPGSPDTQYF
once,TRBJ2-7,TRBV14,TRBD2,TGTGCCAGCAGCCACCCTCTAGCGGGGGACTACGAGCAGTACTTC,CASSHPLAGDYEQYF
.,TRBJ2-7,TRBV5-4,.,TGTGCCAGCAGCTTCAGTCTCCACGAGCAGTACTTC,CASSFSLHEQYF
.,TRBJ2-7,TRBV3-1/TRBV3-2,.,TGTGCCAGCAGCCAAGTAGGGCCGAGAGGGGAGCAGTACTTC,CASSQVGPRGEQYF
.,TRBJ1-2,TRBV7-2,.,TGTGCCAGCAGCTCGACGGGTAGGGGTCGAGTCGGCTACACCTTC,CASSSTGRGRVGYTF
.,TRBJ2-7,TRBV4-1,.,TGCGCCAGCAGCCAAGGCGAGGACAGTCTCTCCTACGAGCAGTACTTC,CASSQGEDSLSYEQYF